Following are 9 T cell receptor beta chains from one sample sequenced in a study of control samples from healthy donors and cancer patients. Clones were sequenced by immunoSEQ multiplex PCR, and TCRdb holds only the in-frame ones, with some missing. The repertoire has 100,000 to 150,000 clones, around 90% of them found once; the top ten carry less than 7%. Sequences were obtained from blood. The receptors derive from a man aged 18 to 29 in good health.

This clone was found once. CDR3 in DNA: TGTGCCAGTAGTAAGGTAGTTTCGGGGGGAGATGCTCCGGGACTCCAGCATTTT. This encodes CASSKVVSGGDAPGLQHF. The gene calls are TRBV19 and TRBJ1-5; TRBD1 is a possible D gene (5 bases). Deletions cut 4 bases from V and 12 bases from J, with 31 bases between. The CDR3 covers 18 residues. Germline-derived CDR1 and CDR2 are LNHDA and SQIVND (reference sequence).

This chain uses TRBV9 with TRBJ2-1; no reliable D call. The V end was cut by 3 bases, the J end by 7 bases, with 8 bases between. CDR1 is SGDLS, CDR2 YYNGEE, per germline. The CDR3 is 12 amino acids. CDR3 loop: CASSGVGNEQFF. In DNA, the CDR3 is TGTGCCAGCAGCGGAGTCGGAAATGAGCAGTTCTTC.

Notes on this clone: Other DNA sequences in the same sample also yield this CDR3. The chain recombines TRBV5-1 with TRBJ2-3, with unresolved D. Looked up from germline, CDR1 is SGHRS and CDR2 is YFSETQ. Trimming took 4 bases from V and 3 from J, leaving 3 bases between them. The CDR3 is 11 amino acids. CDR3 sequence: CASSLTDTQYF. The DNA of the CDR3 is TGCGCCAGCAGCCTGACAGATACGCAGTATTTT.

The chain joins TRBV6-2 or TRBV6-3 to TRBJ1-2, with D possibly TRBD1 on 5 matching bases. CDR3 length equals 16 residues. Per the germline V gene, CDR1 is MNHEY and CDR2 is SVGEGT. V lost 5 bases, J lost 2 bases, and 18 bases lay in between. CDR3 loop: CASSRTQTSGNYGYTF. The DNA for the CDR3 is TGTGCCAGCAGTCGGACACAAACCAGTGGGAACTATGGCTACACCTTC.

The chain uses TRBV7-2 and TRBJ2-7; TRBD2 might be the D (5 bases). V lost 5 bases and J lost 0, with 17 bases in between. The length of the CDR3 is 16 residues. Per germline, CDR1 SGHTA and CDR2 FQGNSA. The CDR3 region is CASSHGAPTSSYEQYF. As DNA, the CDR3 is TGTGCCAGCAGCCATGGCGCCCCCACTAGCTCCTACGAGCAGTACTTC.

The gene calls are TRBV2 and TRBJ1-4; D remains unclear. CDR3 size: 14 residues. V lost 2 bases to trimming and J lost 4 bases, with 8 bases between them. Germline V gene lookup returns CDR1 SNHLY and CDR2 FYNNEI. The CDR3 region is CASSERSYNEKLFF. The CDR3 DNA follows: TGTGCCAGCAGTGAACGCAGCTATAATGAAAAACTGTTTTTT.

The chain joins TRBV21-1 to TRBJ1-2; TRBD1 is the table's D call, not checked against the DNA. TRBV21-1 is a pseudogene segment. This CDR3 comprises 9 residues. CDR3 residues: CATVNGYTF. The DNA of the CDR3 is TGTGCCACAGTAAATGGCTACACCTTC.

This chain links TRBV27 with TRBJ2-3, with 8 bases identical to TRBD1. Germline CDR1 is MNHEY and CDR2 is SMNVEV (reference sequence). This CDR3 region has 15 residues. J lost 2 bases, V lost 9 bases, and 10 bases had no gene match. The CDR3: CASTSGTGNTDTQYF. CDR3 bases: TGTGCCAGTACCTCCGGGACAGGAAACACAGATACGCAGTATTTT.

The chain employs TRBV4-1 and TRBJ1-2; D is undetermined. The CDR3 length is 14 residues. Germline-derived CDR1 and CDR2 are MGHRA and YSYEKL. Trimming cost V 0 bases and J 3 bases, with 8 bases left between them. CDR3: CASSQDWVDYGYTF. In DNA form, the CDR3 reads TGCGCCAGCAGCCAAGACTGGGTAGACTATGGCTACACCTTC.